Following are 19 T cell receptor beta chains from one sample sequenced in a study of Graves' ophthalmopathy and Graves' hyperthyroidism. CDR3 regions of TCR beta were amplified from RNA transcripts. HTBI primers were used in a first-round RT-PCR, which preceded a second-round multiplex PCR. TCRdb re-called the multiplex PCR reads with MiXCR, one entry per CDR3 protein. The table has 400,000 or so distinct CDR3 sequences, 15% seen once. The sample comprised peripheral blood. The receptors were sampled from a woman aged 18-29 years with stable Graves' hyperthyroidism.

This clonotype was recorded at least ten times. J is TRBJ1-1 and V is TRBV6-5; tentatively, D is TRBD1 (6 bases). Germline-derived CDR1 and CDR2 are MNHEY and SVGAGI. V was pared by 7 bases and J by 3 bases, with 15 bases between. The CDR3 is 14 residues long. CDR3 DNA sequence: TGTGCCAGCACTCCCCCTAGGGGGGACACTGAAGCTTTCTTT. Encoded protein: CASTPPRGDTEAFF.

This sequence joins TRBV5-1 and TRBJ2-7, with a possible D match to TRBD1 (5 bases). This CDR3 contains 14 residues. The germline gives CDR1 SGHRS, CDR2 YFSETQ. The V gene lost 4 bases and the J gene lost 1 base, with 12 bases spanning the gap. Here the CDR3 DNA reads TGCGCCAGCAGCCCCTCCGACAGATCCTACGAGCAGTACTTC. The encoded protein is CASSPSDRSYEQYF.

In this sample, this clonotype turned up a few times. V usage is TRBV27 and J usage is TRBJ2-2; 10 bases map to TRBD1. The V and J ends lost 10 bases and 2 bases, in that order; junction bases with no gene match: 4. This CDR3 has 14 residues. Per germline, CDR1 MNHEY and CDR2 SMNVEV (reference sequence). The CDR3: CATRQGANTGELFF. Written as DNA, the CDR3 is TGTGCCACCCGACAGGGGGCAAACACCGGGGAGCTGTTTTTT.

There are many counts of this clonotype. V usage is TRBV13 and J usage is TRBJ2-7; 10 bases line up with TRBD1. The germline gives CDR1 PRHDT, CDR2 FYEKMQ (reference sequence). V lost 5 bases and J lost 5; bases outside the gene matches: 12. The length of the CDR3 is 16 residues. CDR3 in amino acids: CASSPAGTGVGHEQYF. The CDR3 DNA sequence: TGTGCCAGCAGCCCGGCCGGGACAGGGGTAGGGCACGAGCAGTACTTC.

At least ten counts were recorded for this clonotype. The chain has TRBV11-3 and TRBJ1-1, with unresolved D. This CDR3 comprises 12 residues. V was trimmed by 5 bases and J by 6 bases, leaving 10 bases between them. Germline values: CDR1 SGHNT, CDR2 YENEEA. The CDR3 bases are TGTGCCAGCAGCCCCCGGTACCCTGAAGCTTTCTTT. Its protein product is CASSPRYPEAFF.

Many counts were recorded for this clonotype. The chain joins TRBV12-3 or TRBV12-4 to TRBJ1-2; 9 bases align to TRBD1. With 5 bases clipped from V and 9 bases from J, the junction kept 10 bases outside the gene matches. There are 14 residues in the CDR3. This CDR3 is CASSPTGTGNRYTF. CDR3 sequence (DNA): TGTGCCAGCAGTCCAACCGGGACAGGGAACCGCTACACCTTC.

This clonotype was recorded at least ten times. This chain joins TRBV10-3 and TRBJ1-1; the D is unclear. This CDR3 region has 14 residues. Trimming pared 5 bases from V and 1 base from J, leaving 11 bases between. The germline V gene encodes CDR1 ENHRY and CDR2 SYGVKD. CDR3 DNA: TGTGCCATCAGTCCGGGGTCTCGGAACACTGAAGCTTTCTTT. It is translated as CAISPGSRNTEAFF.

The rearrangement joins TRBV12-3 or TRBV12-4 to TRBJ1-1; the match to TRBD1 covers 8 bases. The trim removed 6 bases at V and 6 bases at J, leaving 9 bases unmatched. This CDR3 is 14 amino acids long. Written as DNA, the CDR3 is TGTGCCAGCAGCCTACAGGGGGAAAGGGCTGAAGCTTTCTTT. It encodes CASSLQGERAEAFF.

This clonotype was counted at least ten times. CDR3 coding DNA: TGTGCCAGCAGTTTATGGAGAGGGGCGGCCATCACTGAAGCTTTCTTT. This encodes CASSLWRGAAITEAFF. The rearrangement joins TRBV6-2 or TRBV6-3 to TRBJ1-1; tentatively, D is TRBD1 (5 bases). V shed 4 bases and J shed 4 bases, with 19 bases lying between them. Germline loops: CDR1 MNHEY, CDR2 SVGEGT. The CDR3 covers 16 residues.

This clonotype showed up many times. CDR3 sequence reads: CASSSGGPGSYEQYF. For the CDR3, the DNA is TGTGCCAGCAGCTCCGGGGGGCCAGGGTCCTACGAGCAGTACTTC. The rearrangement uses TRBV7-8 and TRBJ2-7, with D possibly matching TRBD2 (7 bases). CDR1 is SGHVS, CDR2 FQNEAQ, per germline. The V end lost 4 bases, the J end lost 1 base, and 14 bases lay between the germline ends. The CDR3 length is 15 residues.

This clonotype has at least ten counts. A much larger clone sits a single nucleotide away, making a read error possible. This CDR3 reads CASNATGTGGRGYTF. In nucleotides, the CDR3 is TGTGCCAGCAATGCAACCGGGACAGGGGGCCGTGGCTACACCTTC. V and J are TRBV6-1 and TRBJ1-2; TRBD1 matches at 12 bases. Germline V CDR1 and CDR2: MNHNS, SASEGT. The junction had 10 bases not matched to a gene; V was cut back by 7 bases and J by 7 bases. The CDR3 consists of 15 residues.

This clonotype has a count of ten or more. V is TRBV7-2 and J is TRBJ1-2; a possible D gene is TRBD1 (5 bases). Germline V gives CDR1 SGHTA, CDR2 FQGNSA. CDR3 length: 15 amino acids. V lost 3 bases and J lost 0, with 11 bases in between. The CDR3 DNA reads TGTGCCAGCAGCTTCAATAGGGACCCTAACTATGGCTACACCTTC. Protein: CASSFNRDPNYGYTF.

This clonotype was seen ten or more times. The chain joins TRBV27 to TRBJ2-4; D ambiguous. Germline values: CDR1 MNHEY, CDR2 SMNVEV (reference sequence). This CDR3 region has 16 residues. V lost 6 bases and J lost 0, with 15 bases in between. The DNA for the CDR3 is TGTGCCAGCAGCCATTCTGCATCTTTAGCCAAAAACATTCAGTACTTC. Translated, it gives CASSHSASLAKNIQYF.

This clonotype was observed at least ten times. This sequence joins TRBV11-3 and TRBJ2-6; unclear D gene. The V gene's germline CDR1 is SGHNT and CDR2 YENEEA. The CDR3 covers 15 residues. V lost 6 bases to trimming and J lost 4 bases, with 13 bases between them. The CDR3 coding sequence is TGTGCCAGCAGTTACGCCCTGGGAGGGGCCAACGTCCTGACTTTC. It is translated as CASSYALGGANVLTF.

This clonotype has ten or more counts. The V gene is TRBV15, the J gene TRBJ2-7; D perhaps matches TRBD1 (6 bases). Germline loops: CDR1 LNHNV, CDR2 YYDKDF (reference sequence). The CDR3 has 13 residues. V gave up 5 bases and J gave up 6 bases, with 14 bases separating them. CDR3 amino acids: CATSSSTGSEQYF. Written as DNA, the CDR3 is TGTGCCACCAGCTCAAGTACAGGGTCCGAGCAGTACTTC.

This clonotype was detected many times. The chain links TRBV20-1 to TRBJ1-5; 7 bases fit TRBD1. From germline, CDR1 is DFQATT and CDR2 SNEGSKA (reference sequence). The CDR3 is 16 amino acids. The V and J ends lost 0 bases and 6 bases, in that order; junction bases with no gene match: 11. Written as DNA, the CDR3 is TGCAGTGCTAGAGATGAAGCAGGGGGAAGTGGTCAGCCCCAGCATTTT. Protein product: CSARDEAGGSGQPQHF.

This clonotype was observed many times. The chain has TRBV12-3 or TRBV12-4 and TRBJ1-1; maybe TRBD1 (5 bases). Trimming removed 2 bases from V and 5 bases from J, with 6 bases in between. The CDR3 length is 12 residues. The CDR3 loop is CASSLWTTEAFF. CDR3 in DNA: TGTGCCAGCAGTTTATGGACAACTGAAGCTTTCTTT.

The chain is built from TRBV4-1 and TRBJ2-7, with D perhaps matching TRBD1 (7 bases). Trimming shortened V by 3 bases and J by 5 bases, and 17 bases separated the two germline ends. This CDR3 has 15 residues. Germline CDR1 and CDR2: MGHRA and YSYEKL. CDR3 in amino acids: CASSQRQGGVDEQYF. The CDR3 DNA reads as TGCGCCAGCAGCCAGCGACAGGGAGGCGTGGACGAGCAGTACTTC.

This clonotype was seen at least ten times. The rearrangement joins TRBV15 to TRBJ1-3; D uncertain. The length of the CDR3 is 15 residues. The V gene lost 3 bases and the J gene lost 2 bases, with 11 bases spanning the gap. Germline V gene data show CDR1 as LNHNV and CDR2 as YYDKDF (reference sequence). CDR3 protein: CATSRGVYAGNTIYF. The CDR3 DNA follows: TGTGCCACCAGCAGGGGAGTCTATGCTGGAAACACCATATATTTT.